The subject of this entry is one T cell receptor beta chain. Its target antigen remains unknown. Base qualities were left out, and no much larger clone turns up one base away. Sequencing took place on an Illumina HiSeq 1500. TCRdb reanalyzed the raw reads on its own, using fastp at Q25 for trimming and MiXCR for clone calling, and kept in-frame beta chains. Rows with a matching CDR3 protein are joined into one entry that keeps the most common DNA and genes. This sample gives about 34,000 distinct CDR3 sequences in total; about 52% of them show up just once. Jointly, the top ten make up about 93% of the sample. The CDR3 numbers 13 residues from cysteine through phenylalanine. Left in the record is the CDR3 DNA by itself, 39 bases read in frame from the first base. Reading the germline V gene gives CDR1 SGHTA and CDR2 FQGTGA. The V end gives up 1 base and the J end 8 bases, leaving 3 bases in the junction not matched to a gene.

The entry originates in a study of T cell repertoires in cytomegalovirus infection (dated by TCRdb to between 2019 and 2020). Regarding the research as a whole: The peptide stimulations were aimed at well-studied HLA-B-restricted epitopes as well as recently identified HLA-C-restricted CMV epitopes, whose presentation resists viral immunomodulation. Donor HLA type was relevant to the analysis, as public TCR beta signatures indicated carriage of CMV infection together with the matching HLA type.

The treatment or condition label of this sample denotes: in vitro stimulation with specific CMV peptide epitopes to enrich CMV-specific T cells. The paper as a whole reports these results and caveats: In both this cohort and an independent cohort of 352 donors, the cumulative frequency of public TCR beta family members distinguished carriers of CMV infection plus the relevant HLA type. The ex vivo response was dominated by HLA-C-restricted CMV-specific TCR beta clonotypes, which also provided the single most frequent clonotype in two of eight donors.

This receptor chain uses TRBV7-3 and TRBJ1-2; TRBD1 agrees with 8 junctional bases. The sequenced sample was CD8+ T cells from cultured PBMCs, obtained from culture after CMV antigen stimulation. The receptor comes from a human donor in good health (CMV status not recorded). Some clones in this sample may be carry-over from other donors' samples. In nucleotides, the sequence is TGTGCCAGCAGCTTAAACCCAGGGGGCGGCTACACCTTC. Translated, it gives CASSLNPGGGYTF.